These 26 T cell receptor beta chains were all obtained from the same sample, sequenced in a study of glioma-infiltrating T cells. Using RNA template, CDR3s of TCR alpha and beta were amplified with iRepertoire arm-PCR. TCRdb independently ran MiXCR on the multiplex PCR reads; one entry per CDR3 protein. The sample has about 400,000 distinct CDR3 sequences; 41% are singletons. The sample comprised glioma tissue, nonneoplastic brain tissue, or PBMCs (not recorded which). The receptor set was obtained from a human donor with low-grade glioma or glioblastoma, undergoing nonglioma brain surgery, or in good health (not recorded which).

Of note for this clonotype: A read error may be the cause here, since a much bigger clone is one base away. This chain uses TRBV28 with TRBJ1-2; TRBD1 is a possible D gene (5 bases). CDR1 and CDR2 from the germline V gene are MDHEN and SYDVKM. The CDR3 totals 16 residues. The CDR3 region has the DNA TGTGCCTGCAGTAATCCCCAGGGACGGACTATCTATGGCTACACCTTC. It translates to CACSNPQGRTIYGYTF.

This clonotype showed up many times. CDR3 sequence reads: CASSPRAGGTSTDTQYF. The CDR3 region has the DNA TGCGCCAGCAGCCCCCGGGCAGGGGGTACTAGCACAGATACGCAGTATTTT. V and J are TRBV4-1 and TRBJ2-3; 7 nucleotides line up with TRBD1. The CDR3 sequence is 17 residues long. With 4 bases clipped from V and 0 bases from J, the junction kept 10 bases outside the gene matches. Germline V CDR1 and CDR2: MGHRA, YSYEKL.

This clonotype was counted a single time. The J gene is TRBJ1-2, the V gene TRBV6-2 or TRBV6-3, with a possible D match to TRBD1 (6 bases). V was clipped by 0 bases and J by 1 base, with 12 bases between them. Germline CDR1 reads MNHEY; CDR2 reads SVGEGT. The CDR3 is 16 amino acids. The CDR3 here is CASSYSGQNLNYGYTF. The CDR3 DNA reads as TGTGCCAGCAGTTACTCCGGACAGAACCTTAACTATGGCTACACCTTC.

This chain connects TRBV15 to TRBJ2-3, with TRBD1 identical over 8 bases. Germline CDR1 LNHNV, CDR2 YYDKDF (reference sequence). The CDR3 spans 15 residues. V dropped 8 bases and J dropped 2; count of bases not matched to a gene: 9. The CDR3 is CATGKGQGHTDTQYF. The DNA for the CDR3 is TGTGCCACCGGCAAAGGACAGGGACACACAGATACGCAGTATTTT.

The rearrangement links TRBV24-1 to TRBJ2-7; D unclear. Looked up from germline, CDR1 is KGHDR and CDR2 is SFDVKD. CDR3 length: 13 amino acids. With 5 bases removed from V and 2 bases from J, the gap between germline ends came to 9 bases. The CDR3 loop reads CATSACDAYEQYF. CDR3 coding DNA: TGTGCCACCAGTGCCTGTGACGCCTACGAGCAGTACTTC.

There are a few counts of this clonotype. This chain uses TRBV6-2 or TRBV6-3 with TRBJ2-7, with D tentatively TRBD1 (6 bases). From germline, CDR1 is MNHEY and CDR2 SVGEGT. The CDR3 length is 15 residues. V lost 2 bases, J lost 2 bases, and 13 bases lay in between. In DNA, the CDR3 is TGTGCCAGCAGTTACCTGGAGGACAGTACCTACGAGCAGTACTTC. Translating gives CASSYLEDSTYEQYF.

Note on this clonotype: The CDR3 ends on some other residue instead of the conserved phenylalanine or tryptophan, so this is likely a read error. DNA for the CDR3: TGTGCCAGCAGTCACGGACTAGCAAGGGGGTACGAGCAGTACTTA. Amino acids: CASSHGLARGYEQYL. The V call is TRBV6-6, the J call TRBJ2-7; TRBD2 agrees at 8 bases. Unmatched junction bases numbered 10, after V lost 5 bases and J lost 4 bases. CDR1 is MNHNY and CDR2 is SVGAGI in the germline V gene (reference sequence). The CDR3 length is 15 residues.

About this clonotype itself: A junction end diverges from the germline sequence, so it may reflect a read error. CDR3 DNA: TGTGCCTGCAGCTTCAGACGGGGCAGTGCGGGCACTGAAGCTTTCTTT. Translation gives CACSFRRGSAGTEAFF. The chain couples TRBV7-8 to TRBJ1-1; maybe TRBD1 (5 bases). Germline V lookup: CDR1 SGHVS, CDR2 FQNEAQ. The CDR3 spans 16 residues.

This clonotype was seen once. The CDR3 DNA reads TGTGCCAGCAGCCGTGGCAGGGGGGGCACCTACGAGCAGTACTTC. Its protein is CASSRGRGGTYEQYF. The chain is built from TRBV7-2 and TRBJ2-7; either TRBD1 or TRBD2 may fit D (7 bases each). Germline-derived CDR1 and CDR2 are SGHTA and FQGNSA. This CDR3 contains 15 residues. Trimming removed 5 bases from V and 2 bases from J, with 16 bases in between.

On this clonotype: This could be a read error, since a much larger clone is one nucleotide away. This chain uses TRBV27 with TRBJ2-3; D gene unclear. CDR1 and CDR2 from the germline V gene are MNHEY and SMNVEV (reference sequence). CDR3 size: 16 residues. CDR3 bases: TGTGGCAGCAGTTTTATCGGTTTTTCCGGAACAGATACGCAGTATTTT. Encoded protein: CGSSFIGFSGTDTQYF.

Worth noting for this clonotype: This may be a read error: a much more frequent sequence differs by one nucleotide. The chain combines TRBV4-1 with TRBJ1-1, with D perhaps TRBD1 (6 bases). The CDR3 is made up of 14 amino acids. In germline, CDR1 is MGHRA, CDR2 YSYEKL. CDR3 region: CGSARQRGDTEAFF. CDR3 sequence (DNA): TGCGGCAGCGCCCGGCAGAGGGGGGACACTGAAGCTTTCTTT.

As regards this clonotype: A much larger clone differs from this one at a single base, so this may be a read error. This rearrangement joins TRBV28 to TRBJ2-3; a possible D gene is TRBD2 (6 bases). CDR1 and CDR2 from the germline V gene are MDHEN and SYDVKM. The CDR3 is 14 residues long. CDR3 coding DNA: TGTGCCAGCACCTCACCGGGGGAGACAGATACGCAGTGTTTT. This translates into CASTSPGETDTQCF.

The chain is built from TRBV27 and TRBJ2-7; tentative D call: TRBD2 (7 bases). V lost 3 bases to trimming and J lost 5 bases, with 20 bases between them. The germline CDR1 and CDR2 sequences are MNHEY and SMNVEV (reference sequence). The CDR3 runs 16 residues. The CDR3 protein is CASSLWPFGGLHEQYF. The CDR3 bases are TGTGCCAGCAGTTTGTGGCCGTTCGGGGGGCTACACGAGCAGTACTTC.

This chain uses TRBV7-3 with TRBJ2-3; D is unclear. The CDR3 is 15 residues long. Germline CDR1 SGHTA, CDR2 FQGTGA. V shed 2 bases and J shed 5 bases, with 14 bases lying between them. DNA of the CDR3: TGTGCCAGCAGCTTAGAAGCACTCCTCAAAGATACGCAGTATTTT. Translation: CASSLEALLKDTQYF.

For this clonotype: A much larger clone lies one base from this, so it may be a read error. The rearrangement links TRBV20-1 to TRBJ2-1, with 7 bases fitting TRBD1. The germline CDR1 and CDR2 sequences are DFQATT and SNEGSKA (reference sequence). There are 16 residues in the CDR3. CDR3 nucleotides: TGCAGTGCTAGATACTACCGGGACAGCTCCTACAATGAGCAGTTATTC. As protein: CSARYYRDSSYNEQLF.

This clonotype came up many times. The J gene is TRBJ2-4, the V gene TRBV20-1, with D perhaps TRBD2 (5 bases). Germline CDR1 is DFQATT and CDR2 is SNEGSKA (reference sequence). The CDR3 contains 14 residues. V was clipped by 6 bases and J by 6 bases, with 18 bases between them. CDR3 coding DNA: TGCAGTGCATCGCGGGCAGGTAGAGGAAACATTCAGTACTTC. The encoded protein is CSASRAGRGNIQYF.

CDR3 DNA sequence: TGTGCCAGCAGCCAAGATCTAGGTGGCACTGAAGCTTTCTTT. Protein product: CASSQDLGGTEAFF. This sequence joins TRBV14 and TRBJ1-1; D not resolved. The CDR3 contains 14 residues. The V gene's germline CDR1 is SGHDN and CDR2 FVKESK. The ends were cut back, 0 bases at V and 4 bases at J, with 9 bases in the middle.

The table lists this clonotype with many counts. V and J are TRBV6-6 and TRBJ1-1, with D perhaps matching TRBD1 (5 bases). V was shortened by 0 bases and J by 10 bases, with 15 bases between the two germline ends. Germline V gene lookup returns CDR1 MNHNY and CDR2 SVGAGI (reference sequence). The CDR3 contains 14 residues. This chain's CDR3 is CASSYSFRGPLAFF. CDR3 sequence (DNA): TGTGCCAGCAGTTACTCTTTTAGGGGCCCTCTAGCTTTCTTT.

Comment on this clonotype: This may be a read error: a much more frequent sequence differs by one nucleotide. The CDR3 region is CASSLLFSARAPDTQYF. The CDR3 DNA is TGTGCCAGCAGCCTTTTATTTAGCGCAAGGGCGCCAGATACGCAGTATTTT. The genes are TRBV27 and TRBJ2-3, with D possibly being TRBD2 (5 bases). Trimming removed 6 bases from V and 4 bases from J, with 23 bases in between. The CDR3 has 17 amino acids. CDR1 is MNHEY and CDR2 is SMNVEV in the germline V gene (reference sequence).

With regard to this clonotype: A single base separates this from a much larger clone, so it may be a read error. This chain links TRBV27 with TRBJ2-2; 7 bases agree with TRBD1. The CDR3 totals 17 residues. In germline, CDR1 is MNHEY, CDR2 SMNVEV (reference sequence). DNA for the CDR3: TGTGGCAGCAGCCAGATTTCGACAGGGTCAAGCACCGGGGAGCTGTTTTTT. This translates into CGSSQISTGSSTGELFF.

The rearrangement links TRBV7-2 to TRBJ2-3; 7 bases match TRBD2. J gave up 3 bases and V 5 bases, and 8 bases lay outside the gene matches. Per germline, CDR1 SGHTA and CDR2 FQGNSA. The CDR3 length is 15 residues. The CDR3 nucleotides are TGTGCCAGCAGCCTATGGCTAGCGGATACAGATACGCAGTATTTT. It translates to CASSLWLADTDTQYF.

V and J are TRBV11-2 and TRBJ2-3; D is unclear. V gave up 5 bases and J gave up 1 base, with 16 bases separating them. The CDR3 covers 16 residues. Germline CDR1 is SGHAT and CDR2 is FQNNGV. CDR3 nucleotides: TGTGCCAGCAGCGCCAGTGTCGTACGAGGCACAGATACGCAGTATTTT. Its translation is CASSASVVRGTDTQYF.

This chain links TRBV7-9 with TRBJ1-5, with unresolved D. Germline values: CDR1 SEHNR, CDR2 FQNEAQ (reference sequence). This CDR3 spans 12 amino acids. With 5 bases removed from V and 3 bases from J, the gap between germline ends came to 5 bases. CDR3 nucleotide sequence: TGTGCCAGCAGCCGGAACAATCAGCCCCAGCATTTT. Translation gives CASSRNNQPQHF.

This clonotype occurred a few times. The chain has TRBV7-9 and TRBJ1-3, with TRBD1 identical over 7 bases. V shed 5 bases, J shed 4 bases, and the junction held 14 bases outside the gene matches. CDR1 and CDR2 from the germline V gene are SEHNR and FQNEAQ (reference sequence). This CDR3 has 17 residues. The CDR3 loop reads CASSRSPGRTGGNTIYF. As DNA, the CDR3 is TGTGCCAGCAGCCGCTCCCCGGGGAGGACAGGAGGAAACACCATATATTTT.

This clonotype was seen only a few times. The rearrangement uses TRBV4-3 and TRBJ2-7; 9 bases line up with TRBD1. The CDR3 length is 15 residues. Germline V gene sequence: CDR1 LGHNA, CDR2 YSLEER. V trimming: 1 base; J trimming: 3 bases; junction bases outside the gene matches: 4. CDR3 sequence reads: CASSQGGTGIYEQYF. The CDR3 region has the DNA TGCGCCAGCAGCCAAGGGGGGACAGGGATCTACGAGCAGTACTTC.

The V gene is TRBV7-8, the J gene TRBJ2-1, with D unresolved. The CDR3 spans 13 residues. Per germline, CDR1 SGHVS and CDR2 FQNEAQ. With 4 bases removed from V and 6 bases from J, the gap between germline ends came to 10 bases. The CDR3, as DNA: TGTGCCAGCAGCTCTCTCAGCTTCAATGAGCAGTTCTTC. It yields the protein CASSSLSFNEQFF.